This entry lists 16 T cell receptor beta chains sequenced from one sample in a study of response to subunit inactivated influenza vaccine. TCRdb reprocessed the RT-PCR reads via MiXCR and lists one record per CDR3 protein. The table lists 800,000 or so distinct CDR3 sequences, 21% of them singletons. The sequenced sample was PBMCs from blood, obtained around 5 days after vaccination. The receptors were sampled from a man aged 45-65 years who received an inactivated influenza vaccine.

V and J are TRBV7-9 and TRBJ2-5; 7 nucleotides align to TRBD1. The CDR3 extends over 12 amino acids. J gave up 4 bases and V 10 bases, and 6 bases lay outside the gene matches. Looked up from germline, CDR1 is SEHNR and CDR2 is FQNEAQ (reference sequence). The CDR3 here is CAIDRVAETQYF. The CDR3 coding sequence is TGTGCCATCGACAGGGTGGCAGAGACCCAGTACTTC.

There are a few counts of this clonotype. The DNA for the CDR3 is TGCAGTGCTCAAGTCGGGGGTTGGTATCACCAAGAGACCCAGTACTTC. This gives the protein CSAQVGGWYHQETQYF. This chain uses TRBV20-1 with TRBJ2-5; a weak D match, TRBD2 (6 bases). This CDR3 comprises 16 residues. Trimming removed 5 bases from V and 0 bases from J, with 19 bases in between. Germline CDR1 is DFQATT and CDR2 is SNEGSKA (reference sequence).

This clonotype was observed a handful of times. The V gene is TRBV10-3, the J gene TRBJ2-7, with a possible D match to TRBD1 (6 bases). CDR3 size: 14 residues. Germline-derived CDR1 and CDR2 are ENHRY and SYGVKD. Trimming pared 4 bases from V and 2 bases from J, leaving 12 bases between. The DNA for the CDR3 is TGTGCCATCAGTGGGGCAGGGGACACCTACGAGCAGTACTTC. As protein: CAISGAGDTYEQYF.

This clonotype was detected a few times. J is TRBJ2-1 and V is TRBV3-1; D is perhaps TRBD2 (6 bases). V lost 5 bases and J lost 7, with 18 bases in between. From germline, CDR1 is LGHDT and CDR2 YNNKEL (reference sequence). The CDR3 runs to 15 residues. CDR3 in DNA: TGTGCCAGCAGCTACCGGACTTCCGGAGGGAATGAGCAGTTCTTC. It codes for CASSYRTSGGNEQFF.

This chain connects TRBV5-1 to TRBJ2-1; 8 nucleotides line up with TRBD2. The V segment lost 5 bases and the J segment 6 bases; nucleotides outside the gene matches: 4. Looked up from germline, CDR1 is SGHRS and CDR2 is YFSETQ. The CDR3 is 13 residues long. The CDR3 bases are TGCGCCAGCAGGGGACTAGAGCGCAATGAGCAGTTCTTC. It yields the protein CASRGLERNEQFF.

This clonotype has only a few counts. The chain employs TRBV18 and TRBJ2-7; D remains unclear. V was trimmed by 3 bases and J by 2 bases, leaving 5 bases between them. Germline V gene sequence: CDR1 KGHSH, CDR2 LQKENI. The CDR3 runs to 12 residues. The DNA for the CDR3 is TGTGCCAGCTCACCTGTGACCTACGAGCAGTACTTC. Translated, it gives CASSPVTYEQYF.

The chain combines TRBV4-2 with TRBJ1-1; 11 nucleotides match TRBD1. The CDR3 contains 18 residues. The V and J ends lost 3 bases and 3 bases, in that order; junction bases with no gene match: 12. Germline CDR1 reads LGHNA; CDR2 reads YNFKEQ. CDR3 amino acids: CASSQQKGTGGSYTEAFF. The CDR3 nucleotides are TGTGCCAGCAGCCAGCAGAAAGGGACAGGGGGTTCTTACACTGAAGCTTTCTTT.

V gene TRBV5-6 combines with J gene TRBJ1-6, with D perhaps matching TRBD1 (5 bases). The V gene's germline CDR1 is SGHDT and CDR2 YYEEEE. Trimming removed 0 bases from V and 14 bases from J, with 15 bases in between. The CDR3 totals 14 residues. The CDR3 DNA sequence: TGTGCCAGCAGCTTGGGAGGGACCCAAGTCGCCCTCCACTTT. It translates to CASSLGGTQVALHF.

V and J are TRBV29-1 and TRBJ1-2; 8 nucleotides match TRBD1. Trimming took 4 bases from V and 3 from J; bases not matched to a gene: 10. The CDR3 sequence is 15 residues long. Germline CDR1 is SQVTM and CDR2 is ANQGSEA. The chain's CDR3 is CSVGGVSGGDYGYTF. CDR3 nucleotide sequence: TGCAGCGTTGGAGGGGTATCAGGGGGCGACTATGGCTACACCTTC.

This clonotype was counted only a few times. V is TRBV29-1 and J is TRBJ2-2; D not certain. Germline lookup yields CDR1 SQVTM and CDR2 ANQGSEA. The CDR3 contains 13 residues. V was clipped by 7 bases and J by 1 base, with 10 bases between them. The CDR3 bases are TGCAGCGGTGGAACGGGGAACACCGGGGAGCTGTTTTTT. Its protein product is CSGGTGNTGELFF.

This clonotype showed up just a few times. This chain uses TRBV4-1 with TRBJ1-4; D might be TRBD1 (5 bases). The CDR3 runs 14 residues. The V gene lost 9 bases and the J gene lost 6 bases, with 17 bases spanning the gap. Germline-derived CDR1 and CDR2 are MGHRA and YSYEKL. CDR3 bases: TGCGCCAGTAAGCCGTGGGGGGATCATGAAAAACTGTTTTTT. It yields the protein CASKPWGDHEKLFF.

This clonotype has just a few counts. The chain has TRBV20-1 and TRBJ2-5; TRBD2 aligns across 10 bases. The germline gives CDR1 DFQATT, CDR2 SNEGSKA (reference sequence). Losses at the gene ends were 5 bases for V and 2 bases for J; bases not matched to a gene: 8. There are 15 residues in the CDR3. CDR3 DNA: TGCAGTGCTGCCGGACTAGCGGAGACACAAGAGACCCAGTACTTC. It codes for CSAAGLAETQETQYF.

The J gene is TRBJ2-7, the V gene TRBV28, with 9 bases identical to TRBD2. The CDR3 runs 15 residues. Germline CDR1 reads MDHEN; CDR2 reads SYDVKM. Trimming at V came to 8 bases and at J to 1 base, leaving 9 bases not matched to a gene. The CDR3 DNA follows: TGTGCCAGCCTAGAGGGGCGGGAGGGTTCCTACGAGCAGTACTTC. Translation gives CASLEGREGSYEQYF. Based on the CDR3 plus reference TRBV28 and TRBJ2-7, the full variable domain is DVKVTQSSRYLVKRTGEKVFLECVQDMDHENMFWYRQDPGLGLRLIYFSYDVKMKEKGDIPEGYSVSREKKERFSLILESASTNQTSMYLCASLEGREGSYEQYFGPGTRLTVT.

The chain's CDR3 is CASRGGTSVEDTQYF. In nucleotides, the CDR3 is TGTGCCAGCAGGGGGGGGACTTCGGTAGAAGATACGCAGTATTTT. The genes are TRBV7-6 and TRBJ2-3; 7 positions agree with TRBD2. This CDR3 is 15 amino acids long. Looked up from germline, CDR1 is SGHVS and CDR2 is FNYEAQ. Germline trimming cut 6 bases from V and 5 bases from J; bases unmatched to any gene: 11.

The chain uses TRBV28 and TRBJ1-1; D might be TRBD1 (6 bases). Germline-derived CDR1 and CDR2 are MDHEN and SYDVKM. CDR3 length: 12 residues. V lost 5 bases and J lost 5, with 9 bases in between. The CDR3 nucleotides are TGTGCCAGCAGTACAGGGCGGACTGAAGCTTTCTTT. Translation: CASSTGRTEAFF.

Ten or more counts support this clonotype. The J gene is TRBJ2-7, the V gene TRBV29-1; D unclear. Germline assignment: CDR1 SQVTM and CDR2 ANQGSEA. Deletions cut 4 bases from V and 3 bases from J, with 7 bases between. The CDR3 has 11 amino acids. Written as DNA, the CDR3 is TGCAGCGTTGGACACGGCTACGAGCAGTACTTC. This translates into CSVGHGYEQYF.